This T cell receptor beta chain comes out of a study of tumor and adjacent non-tumor tissue in lung cancer. RNA was extracted from bulk tissue without any cell sorting. The normal lung tissue was taken more than 3 cm from the tumor edge. The library came from three nested PCR rounds adapted from ARM-PCR protocols. TCRdb re-derived calls from the multiplex PCR reads in MiXCR, one entry per CDR3 protein. The table lists some 100,000 distinct CDR3 sequences, more than 55% of them singletons, with roughly 19% in the top ten. The sequenced sample was distant non-tumor lung tissue. This receptor was taken from a man between 25 and 39 years old with non-small cell lung cancer.

DNA of the CDR3: TGTGCCACCAGGTTCTGGAGTGTAGCTTTCTTT. Its translation: CATRFWSVAFF. The J gene is TRBJ1-1, the V gene TRBV5-4; D is uncertain. In germline, CDR1 is SGHNT, CDR2 YYREEE (reference sequence). CDR3 length: 11 amino acids. The ends were cut back, 9 bases at V and 10 bases at J, with 16 bases in the middle.